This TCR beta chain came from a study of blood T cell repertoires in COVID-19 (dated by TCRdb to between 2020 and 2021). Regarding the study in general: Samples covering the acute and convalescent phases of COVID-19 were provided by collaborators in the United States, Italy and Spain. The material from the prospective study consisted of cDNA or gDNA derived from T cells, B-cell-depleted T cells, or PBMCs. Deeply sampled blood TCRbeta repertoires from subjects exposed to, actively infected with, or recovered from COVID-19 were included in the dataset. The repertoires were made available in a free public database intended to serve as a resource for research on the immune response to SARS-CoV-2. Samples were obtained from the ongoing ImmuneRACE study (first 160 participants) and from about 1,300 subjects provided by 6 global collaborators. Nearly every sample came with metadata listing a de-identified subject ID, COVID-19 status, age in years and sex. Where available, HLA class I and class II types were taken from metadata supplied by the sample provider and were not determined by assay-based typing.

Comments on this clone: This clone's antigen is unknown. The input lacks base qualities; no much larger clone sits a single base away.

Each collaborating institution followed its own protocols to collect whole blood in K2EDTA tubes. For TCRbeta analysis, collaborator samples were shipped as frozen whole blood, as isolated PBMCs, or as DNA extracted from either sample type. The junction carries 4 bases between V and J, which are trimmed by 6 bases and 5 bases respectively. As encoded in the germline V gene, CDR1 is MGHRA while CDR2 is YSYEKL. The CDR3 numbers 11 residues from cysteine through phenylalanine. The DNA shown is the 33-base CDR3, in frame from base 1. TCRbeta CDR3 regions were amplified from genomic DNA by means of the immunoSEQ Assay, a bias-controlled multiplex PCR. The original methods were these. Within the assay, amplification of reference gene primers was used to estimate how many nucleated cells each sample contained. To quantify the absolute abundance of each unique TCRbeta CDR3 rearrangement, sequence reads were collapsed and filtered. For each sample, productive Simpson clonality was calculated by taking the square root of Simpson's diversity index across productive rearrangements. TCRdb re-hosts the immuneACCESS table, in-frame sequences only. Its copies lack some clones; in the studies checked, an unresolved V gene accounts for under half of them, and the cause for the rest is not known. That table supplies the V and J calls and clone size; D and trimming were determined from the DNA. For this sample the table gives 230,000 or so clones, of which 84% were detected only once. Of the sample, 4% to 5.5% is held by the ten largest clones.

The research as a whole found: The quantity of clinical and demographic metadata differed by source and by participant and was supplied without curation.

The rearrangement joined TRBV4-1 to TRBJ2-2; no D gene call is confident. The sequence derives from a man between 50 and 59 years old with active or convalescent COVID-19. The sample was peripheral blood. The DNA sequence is TGCGCCAGCAGTTCGACCGGGGAGCTGTTTTTT. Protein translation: CASSSTGELFF.